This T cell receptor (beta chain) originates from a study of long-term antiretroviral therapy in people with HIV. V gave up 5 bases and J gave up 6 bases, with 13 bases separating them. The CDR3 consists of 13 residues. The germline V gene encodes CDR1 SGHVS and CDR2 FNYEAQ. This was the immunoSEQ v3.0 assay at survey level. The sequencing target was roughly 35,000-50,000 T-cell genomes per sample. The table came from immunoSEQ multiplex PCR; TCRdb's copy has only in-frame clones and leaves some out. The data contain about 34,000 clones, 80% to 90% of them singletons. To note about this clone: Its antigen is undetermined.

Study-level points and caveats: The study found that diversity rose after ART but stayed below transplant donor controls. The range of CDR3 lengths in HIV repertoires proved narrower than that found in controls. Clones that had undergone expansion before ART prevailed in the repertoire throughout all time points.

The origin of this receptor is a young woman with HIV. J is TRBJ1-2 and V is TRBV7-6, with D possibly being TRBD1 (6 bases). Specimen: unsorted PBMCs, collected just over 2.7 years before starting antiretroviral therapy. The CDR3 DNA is TGTGCCAGCAGCGGTACAGGGTACCATGGCTACACCTTC. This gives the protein CASSGTGYHGYTF.